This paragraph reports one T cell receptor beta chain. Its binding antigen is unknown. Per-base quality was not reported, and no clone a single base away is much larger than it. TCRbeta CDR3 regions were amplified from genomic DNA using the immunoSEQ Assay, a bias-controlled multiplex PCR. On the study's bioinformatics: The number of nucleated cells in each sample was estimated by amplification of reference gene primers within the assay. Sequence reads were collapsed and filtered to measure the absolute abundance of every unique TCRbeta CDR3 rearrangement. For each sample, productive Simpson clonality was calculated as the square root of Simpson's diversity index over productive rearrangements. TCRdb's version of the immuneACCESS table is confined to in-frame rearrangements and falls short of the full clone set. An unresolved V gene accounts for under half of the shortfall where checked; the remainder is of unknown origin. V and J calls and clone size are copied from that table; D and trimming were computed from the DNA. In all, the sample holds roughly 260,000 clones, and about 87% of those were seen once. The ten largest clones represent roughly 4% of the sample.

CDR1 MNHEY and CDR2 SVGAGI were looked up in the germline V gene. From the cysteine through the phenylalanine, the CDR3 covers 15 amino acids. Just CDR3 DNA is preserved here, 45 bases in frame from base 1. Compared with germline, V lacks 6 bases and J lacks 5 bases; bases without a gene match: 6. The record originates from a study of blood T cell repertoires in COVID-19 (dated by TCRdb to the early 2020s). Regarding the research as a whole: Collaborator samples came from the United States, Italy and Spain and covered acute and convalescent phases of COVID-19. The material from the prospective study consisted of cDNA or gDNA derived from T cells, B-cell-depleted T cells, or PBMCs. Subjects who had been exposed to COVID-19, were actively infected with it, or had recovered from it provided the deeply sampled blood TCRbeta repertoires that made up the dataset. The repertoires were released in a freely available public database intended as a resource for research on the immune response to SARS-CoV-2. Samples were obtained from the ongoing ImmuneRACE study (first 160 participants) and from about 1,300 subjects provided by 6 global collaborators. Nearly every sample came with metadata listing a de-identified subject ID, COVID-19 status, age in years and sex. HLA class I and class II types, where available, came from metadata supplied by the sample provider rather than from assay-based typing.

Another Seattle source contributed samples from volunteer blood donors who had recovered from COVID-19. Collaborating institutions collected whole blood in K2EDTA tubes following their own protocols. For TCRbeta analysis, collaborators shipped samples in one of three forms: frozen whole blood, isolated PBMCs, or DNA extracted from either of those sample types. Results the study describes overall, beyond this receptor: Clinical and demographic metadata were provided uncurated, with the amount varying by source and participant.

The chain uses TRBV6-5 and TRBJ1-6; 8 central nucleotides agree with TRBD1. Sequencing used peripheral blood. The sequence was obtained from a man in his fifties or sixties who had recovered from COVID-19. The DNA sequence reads TGTGCCAGCAGCCGTCGACAGGGGAATAATTCACCCCTCCACTTT. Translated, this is CASSRRQGNNSPLHF.